The present T cell receptor (beta chain) was sequenced within a study of tumor-infiltrating lymphocytes in primary liver carcinoma. Study-level background: Between roughly 4.2 and 10 cm across, the tumors were all of stage T1-T3 N0M0.

Study results and limitations: Researchers report that only about 7-24% of top clones turned up in all five tumor regions.

Reverse transcription of about 500 ng total RNA with a constant-region primer produced TCR beta cDNA. Slightly modified ARM-PCR served as the procedure for the TCR beta libraries. These libraries came from three rounds of nested multiplex PCR. PCR rounds one and two used TRBV1-TRBV30 forward primers with a C-beta reverse primer for 10 cycles each. Using its own MiXCR run on the multiplex PCR reads, TCRdb lists one record per CDR3 protein. The sample includes 60,000 to 90,000 distinct CDR3 sequences, more than 60% of them seen just once. With regard to this clonotype: No antigen is known for it.

From roughly 20-30 mg of unsorted bulk tissue, DNA and RNA were co-extracted together. Without exception, tumor samples held over 75% viable tumor cells. Per germline, CDR1 MGHDK and CDR2 SYGVNS. Trimming removed 6 bases at V and 2 bases at J, with 10 bases between. The CDR3 consists of 13 residues. This chain connects TRBV25-1 to TRBJ2-5, with TRBD1 as a possible D gene (7 bases). Sample: liver tumor tissue from sampling region 4. The sample's subset: tumor region T4, right-lateral pole. The TCR sequence derives from a man aged 35 to 55 with primary liver carcinoma and hepatitis B virus infection. In nucleotides, the CDR3 is TGTGCCAGCAGGGGGGGACAGCAAGAGACCCAGTACTTC. The encoded protein is CASRGGQQETQYF.